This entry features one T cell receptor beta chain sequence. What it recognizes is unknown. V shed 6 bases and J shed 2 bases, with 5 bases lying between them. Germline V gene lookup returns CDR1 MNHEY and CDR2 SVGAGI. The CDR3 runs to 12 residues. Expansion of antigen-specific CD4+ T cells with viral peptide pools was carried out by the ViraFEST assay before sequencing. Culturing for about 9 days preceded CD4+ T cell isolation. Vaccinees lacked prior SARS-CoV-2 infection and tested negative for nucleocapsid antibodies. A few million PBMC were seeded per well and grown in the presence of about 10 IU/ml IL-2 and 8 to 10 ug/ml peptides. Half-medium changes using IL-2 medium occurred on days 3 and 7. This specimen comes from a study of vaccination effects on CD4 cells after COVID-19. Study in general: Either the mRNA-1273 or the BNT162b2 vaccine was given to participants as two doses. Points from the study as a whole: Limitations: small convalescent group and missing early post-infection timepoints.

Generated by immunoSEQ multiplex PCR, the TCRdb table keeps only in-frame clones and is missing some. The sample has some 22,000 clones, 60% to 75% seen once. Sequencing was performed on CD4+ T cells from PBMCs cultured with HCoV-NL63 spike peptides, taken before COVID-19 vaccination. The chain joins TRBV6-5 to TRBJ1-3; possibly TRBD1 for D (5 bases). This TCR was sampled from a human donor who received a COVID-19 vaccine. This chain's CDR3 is CASSRAGNTIYF. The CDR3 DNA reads TGTGCCAGCAGCAGGGCTGGAAACACCATATATTTT.